Listed below are T cell receptor beta chains from one sample, sequenced in a study of CD8 T cells in ankylosing spondylitis. From the 5' RACE reads, TCRdb called clonotypes with MiXCR, one entry per CDR3 protein. Found here are 750,000 to 850,000 distinct CDR3 sequences, 10% to 15% of them singletons; the top ten hold approximately 0.46%. The sample was blood, either unsorted or a sorted T cell fraction (not recorded which). Source of these receptors: a male donor with ankylosing spondylitis. The CDR3 runs from the conserved cysteine through the conserved F or W. Each record gives: clone size, J gene, V gene, D gene, CDR3 DNA, CDR3 protein. A D gene is named only where the DNA matches it firmly. Size tells how often a clone was seen (once, few, many) or the class of an expanded clone, and some rows leave it out.

size: few; J: TRBJ2-7; V: TRBV9; D: TRBD1; DNA: TGTGCCAGCAGCGTACTGGACAGGGCAACCTACGAGCAGTACTTC; CDR3: CASSVLDRATYEQYF
size: -; J: TRBJ1-2; V: TRBV10-3; D: TRBD1; DNA: TGTGCCATCAGGGCGGGACAGGGGGTTCATGGCTACACCTTC; CDR3: CAIRAGQGVHGYTF
size: -; J: TRBJ2-4; V: TRBV28; D: -; DNA: TGTGCCAGCGGCGAGCAGGCCCAAAACATTCAGTACTTC; CDR3: CASGEQAQNIQYF
size: -; J: TRBJ2-4; V: TRBV20-1; D: -; DNA: TGCAGTGCTAGTAACTGGGGATGGACCAAAAACATTCAGTACTTC; CDR3: CSASNWGWTKNIQYF
size: -; J: TRBJ1-2; V: TRBV15; D: -; DNA: TGTGCCACCAGCAGAGAGGCGGCGAGGGGCTACACCTTC; CDR3: CATSREAARGYTF
size: few; J: TRBJ1-1; V: TRBV10-3; D: -; DNA: TGTGCCACCTTACGGACAGCGAACACTGAAGCTTTCTTT; CDR3: CATLRTANTEAFF
size: -; J: TRBJ2-2; V: TRBV18; D: -; DNA: TGTGCCAGCTCACCAGCCAGGACCACCGGGGAGCTGTTTTTT; CDR3: CASSPARTTGELFF
size: -; J: TRBJ2-2; V: TRBV11-2; D: TRBD1; DNA: TGTGCCAGCAGCTTAAAAGGGACAGCTCTCAACACCGGGGAGCTGTTTTTT; CDR3: CASSLKGTALNTGELFF
size: many; J: TRBJ2-7; V: TRBV12-3/TRBV12-4; D: -; DNA: TGTGCCAGCAGTTTACGCTCCATTTACGGGACAACCTACGAGCAGTACTTC; CDR3: CASSLRSIYGTTYEQYF
size: -; J: TRBJ1-2; V: TRBV7-8; D: -; DNA: TGTGCCAGCAGCCGTAGACACTTCTATGGCTACACCTTC; CDR3: CASSRRHFYGYTF
size: many; J: TRBJ1-6; V: TRBV20-1; D: -; DNA: TGCAGTGCTAGGCCGAGGGTAGATTCACCCCTCCACTTT; CDR3: CSARPRVDSPLHF
size: -; J: TRBJ2-5; V: TRBV5-4; D: TRBD1; DNA: TGTGCCAGCAGCTTGGGCTCGGACAGGCAAGAGACCCAGTACTTC; CDR3: CASSLGSDRQETQYF
size: few; J: TRBJ2-4; V: TRBV20-1; D: TRBD2; DNA: TGCAGTGCCATAGCTCTATTTATGACTAGCGGGGGGGCCGAGGCCAAAAACATTCAGTACTTC; CDR3: CSAIALFMTSGGAEAKNIQYF
size: -; J: TRBJ2-1; V: TRBV20-1; D: TRBD2; DNA: TGCAGTGCTAGATTAAGACTAGCGGGAGTGGAGCAGTTCTTC; CDR3: CSARLRLAGVEQFF
size: few; J: TRBJ1-2; V: TRBV10-1; D: -; DNA: TGCGCCAGCAGTGAACAGTATGACTATGGCTACACCTTC; CDR3: CASSEQYDYGYTF
size: -; J: TRBJ2-2; V: TRBV20-1; D: -; DNA: TGCAGTGCTAGAGCGGGCAGGTACACCGGGGAGCTGTTTTTT; CDR3: CSARAGRYTGELFF
size: -; J: TRBJ2-3; V: TRBV6-5; D: -; DNA: TGTGCCAGCAGTAGGATGGGGGTCCCCAAGTATTTT; CDR3: CASSRMGVPKYF
size: many; J: TRBJ2-2; V: TRBV29-1; D: TRBD2; DNA: TGCAGCGTTATGAAGCGGGAGAACACCGGGGAGCTGTTTTTT; CDR3: CSVMKRENTGELFF
size: few; J: TRBJ2-7; V: TRBV4-1; D: -; DNA: TGCGCCAGCACCCTGGACGAGGGTTCCTACGAGCAGTACTTC; CDR3: CASTLDEGSYEQYF
size: few; J: TRBJ2-3; V: TRBV20-1; D: TRBD2; DNA: TGCAGTGCAGACGAGCGGGGCCCCACAGATACGCAGTATTTT; CDR3: CSADERGPTDTQYF
size: -; J: TRBJ1-4; V: TRBV6-5; D: -; DNA: TGTGCCAGCAGTTACTCGAATTCTAGGGGGGATGAAAAACTGTTTTTT; CDR3: CASSYSNSRGDEKLFF
size: few; J: TRBJ2-1; V: TRBV15; D: TRBD2; DNA: TGTGCCACCAGCCGGGGGGCGGGGGGATACAATGAGCAGTTCTTC; CDR3: CATSRGAGGYNEQFF
size: -; J: TRBJ2-7; V: TRBV10-3; D: -; DNA: TGTGCCATCAGTGAGCCGGGACCGCGAACCTACGAGCAGTACTTC; CDR3: CAISEPGPRTYEQYF
size: few; J: TRBJ2-7; V: TRBV10-3; D: -; DNA: TGTGCCATCAGTGACAGGGTTCGGTCTCAGTACGAGCAGTACTTC; CDR3: CAISDRVRSQYEQYF
size: -; J: TRBJ2-7; V: TRBV2; D: TRBD2; DNA: TGTGCCAGCAGTGTCGGACTAGCGGTACATGTTAGTGTCTTC; CDR3: CASSVGLAVHVSVF
size: few; J: TRBJ2-3; V: TRBV7-2; D: -; DNA: TGTGCCAGCAGCTTCCGGGACACTCCAGATACGCAGTATTTT; CDR3: CASSFRDTPDTQYF
size: many; J: TRBJ1-4; V: TRBV12-3/TRBV12-4; D: TRBD1; DNA: TGTGCCAGCAGCGACAGGGGAAAACTGTTTTTT; CDR3: CASSDRGKLFF
size: many; J: TRBJ2-1; V: TRBV20-1; D: -; DNA: TGCAGTGCAACCAGAGCATTGTCCTACAATGAGCAGTTCTTC; CDR3: CSATRALSYNEQFF
size: few; J: TRBJ2-1; V: TRBV7-2; D: TRBD1; DNA: TGTGCCAGCAGCTTCCCCCCGACAGGGAACAATGAGCAGTTCTTC; CDR3: CASSFPPTGNNEQFF
size: few; J: TRBJ2-3; V: TRBV29-1; D: -; DNA: TGCAGTGACTCCCGTAGGGGGGCCGCAGATACGCAGTATTTT; CDR3: CSDSRRGAADTQYF
size: -; J: TRBJ2-5; V: TRBV29-1; D: -; DNA: TGCAGCGTTGACTCCCCCGGGCCTCCCCTCGGCTTC; CDR3: CSVDSPGPPLGF
size: many; J: TRBJ2-1; V: TRBV2; D: -; DNA: TGTGCCAGCAGTGTCACACTAGGGGCCCTCAATGAGCAGTTCTTC; CDR3: CASSVTLGALNEQFF
size: -; J: TRBJ2-3; V: TRBV5-1; D: -; DNA: TGCGCCAGCAGCCCCCGACCGGGGTATCTAGATACGCAGTATTTT; CDR3: CASSPRPGYLDTQYF
size: few; J: TRBJ1-2; V: TRBV28; D: TRBD1; DNA: TGTGCCAGCAGCCGAGGGACAGGGAGGTATGGCTACACCTTC; CDR3: CASSRGTGRYGYTF
size: -; J: TRBJ2-5; V: TRBV20-1; D: -; DNA: TGCAGTGCTAGAGACGTACAAGCTAGAGAGTACTTC; CDR3: CSARDVQAREYF
size: many; J: TRBJ1-2; V: TRBV29-1; D: -; DNA: TGCAGCGTTTACCGGGCCTCCAACTATGGCTACACCTTC; CDR3: CSVYRASNYGYTF
size: few; J: TRBJ1-6; V: TRBV21-1; D: -; DNA: TGTGCCAGCAGCAAAGAAGGGGAATCACCCCTCCACTTT; CDR3: CASSKEGESPLHF
size: few; J: TRBJ2-7; V: TRBV5-1; D: TRBD1; DNA: TGCGCCAGCAGCACTGGACAGGCCGTGGGGCAGTACTTC; CDR3: CASSTGQAVGQYF
size: -; J: TRBJ1-5; V: TRBV6-2/TRBV6-3; D: -; DNA: TGTGCCAGTTCAGCCCAGGCGGGTCAGCCCCAGCATTTT; CDR3: CASSAQAGQPQHF
size: -; J: TRBJ2-1; V: TRBV27; D: -; DNA: TGTGCCAGCAGTTTCTATGAGGAGCAGTTCTTC; CDR3: CASSFYEEQFF
size: many; J: TRBJ2-2; V: TRBV5-6; D: -; DNA: TGTGCCAGCAGCTTGGTGGGGGGACTTCGCACCGGGGAGCTGTTTTTT; CDR3: CASSLVGGLRTGELFF
size: few; J: TRBJ2-4; V: TRBV12-3/TRBV12-4; D: TRBD1; DNA: TGTGCCAGCAGTTTAGGGCTAGGGGGCGTTCAGTACTTC; CDR3: CASSLGLGGVQYF
size: -; J: TRBJ2-7; V: TRBV7-2; D: -; DNA: TGTGCCAGCAGCTCACAGGGTACGGGCGAGCAGTACTTC; CDR3: CASSSQGTGEQYF
size: -; J: TRBJ2-5; V: TRBV20-1; D: -; DNA: TGCAGTGCCCCTACCGGATCACATCAAGAGACCCAGTACTTC; CDR3: CSAPTGSHQETQYF